This T cell receptor beta chain was captured by sequencing in a study of vaccination and CD4 T cells after COVID-19. In the study overall: The stimulating agents, overlapping spike peptides, came from SARS-CoV-2, HCoV-NL63, HCoV-OC43 and HCoV-229E.

This clonotype showed up just once. What it binds is not known. Sequencing of the DNA from cultured CD4+ T cells was carried out with the Oncomine TCR Beta short-read assay. Someone extracted genomic DNA from cultured CD4+ T cells. TCRdb reanalysed the PCR reads using MiXCR and keeps one entry per CDR3 protein. The sample holds about 10,000 distinct CDR3 sequences; about 35% are singletons and the top ten take approximately 15%. Described treatment: approximately 9-day PBMC culture with coronavirus spike peptide pools or control peptides (ViraFEST assay). The collection of CD4+ T cells from the unexposed donor took place before the COVID-19 pandemic (2011-2018). The CDR3 runs to 15 residues. The V and J ends lost 6 bases and 5 bases, in that order; junction bases with no gene match: 13. Germline CDR1 SQVTM, CDR2 ANQGSEA. Overall study results and limits: Vaccine-specific clones in convalescent patients were spike mono-reactive in 304 of 307 cases.

This clonotype was sampled from a human donor in good health. The sample consisted of CD4+ T cells from blood, cultured in vitro. V and J are TRBV29-1 and TRBJ1-5; 7 nucleotides agree with TRBD1. Here the CDR3 reads CSVRQGEDVDQPQHF. As DNA, the CDR3 is TGCAGCGTCCGACAGGGTGAGGATGTAGATCAGCCCCAGCATTTT. The full variable domain, completed using reference TRBV29-1 and TRBJ1-5, is SAVISQKPSRDICQRGTSLTIQCQVDSQVTMMFWYRQQPGQSLTLIATANQGSEATYESGFVIDKFPISRPNLTFSTLTVSNMSPEDSSIYLCSVRQGEDVDQPQHFGDGTRLSIL.